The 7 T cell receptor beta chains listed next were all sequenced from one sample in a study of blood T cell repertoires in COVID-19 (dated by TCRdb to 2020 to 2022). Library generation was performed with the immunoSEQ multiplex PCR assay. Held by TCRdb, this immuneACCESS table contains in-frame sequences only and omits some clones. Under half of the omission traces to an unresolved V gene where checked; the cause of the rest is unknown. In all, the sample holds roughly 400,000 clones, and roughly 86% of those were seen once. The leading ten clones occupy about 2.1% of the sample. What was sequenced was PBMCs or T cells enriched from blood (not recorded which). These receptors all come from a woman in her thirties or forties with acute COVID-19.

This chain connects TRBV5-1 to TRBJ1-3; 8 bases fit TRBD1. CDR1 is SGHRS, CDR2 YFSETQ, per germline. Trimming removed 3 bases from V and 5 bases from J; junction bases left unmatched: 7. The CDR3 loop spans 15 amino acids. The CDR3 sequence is CASSSGQGDRNTIYF. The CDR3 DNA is TGCGCCAGCAGCTCCGGACAGGGTGATAGAAACACCATATATTTT.

This chain's CDR3 is CASSLEGVNSPLHF. CDR3 sequence (DNA): TGCGCCAGCAGCTTGGAAGGGGTCAATTCACCCCTCCACTTT. The chain is built from TRBV5-1 and TRBJ1-6; weak D call: TRBD1 (5 bases). The V end lost 0 bases, the J end lost 7 bases, and 8 bases lay between the germline ends. Germline CDR1 is SGHRS and CDR2 is YFSETQ. This CDR3 region has 14 residues.

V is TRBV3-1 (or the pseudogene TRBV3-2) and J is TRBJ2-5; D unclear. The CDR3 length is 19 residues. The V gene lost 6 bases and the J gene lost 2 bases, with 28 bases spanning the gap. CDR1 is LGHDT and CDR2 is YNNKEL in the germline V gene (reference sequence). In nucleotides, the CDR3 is TGTGCCAGCAGACTAATGTACGTCGGGTTTAGGAGAAATCAAGAGACCCAGTACTTC. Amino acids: CASRLMYVGFRRNQETQYF.

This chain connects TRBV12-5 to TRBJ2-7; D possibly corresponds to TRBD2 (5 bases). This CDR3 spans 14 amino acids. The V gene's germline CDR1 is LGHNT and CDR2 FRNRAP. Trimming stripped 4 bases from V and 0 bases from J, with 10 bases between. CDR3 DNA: TGTGCTAGTGGTTCCGGGGTTCACTCCTACGAGCAGTACTTC. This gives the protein CASGSGVHSYEQYF. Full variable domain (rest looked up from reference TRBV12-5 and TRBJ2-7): DARVTQTPRHKVTEMGQEVTMRCQPILGHNTVFWYRQTMMQGLELLAYFRNRAPLDDSGMPKDRFSAEMPDATLATLKIQPSEPRDSAVYFCASGSGVHSYEQYFGPGTRLTVT.

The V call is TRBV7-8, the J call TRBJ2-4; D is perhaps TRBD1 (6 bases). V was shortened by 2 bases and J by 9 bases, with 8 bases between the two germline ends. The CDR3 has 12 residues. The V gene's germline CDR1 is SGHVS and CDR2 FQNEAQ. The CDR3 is CASSLQGSIQYF. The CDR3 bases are TGTGCCAGCAGCTTACAGGGGAGCATTCAGTACTTC. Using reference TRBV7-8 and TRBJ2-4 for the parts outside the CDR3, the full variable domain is GAGVSQSPRYKVAKRGQDVALRCDPISGHVSLFWYQQALGQGPEFLTYFQNEAQLDKSGLPSDRFFAERPEGSVSTLKIQRTQQEDSAVYLCASSLQGSIQYFGAGTRLSVL.

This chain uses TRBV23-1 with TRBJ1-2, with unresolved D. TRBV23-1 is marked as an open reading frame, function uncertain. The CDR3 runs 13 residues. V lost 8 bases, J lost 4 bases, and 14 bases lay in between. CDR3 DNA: TGCGCCAGCCCTCAGGCCCTGGCCTATGGCTACACCTTC. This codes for CASPQALAYGYTF.

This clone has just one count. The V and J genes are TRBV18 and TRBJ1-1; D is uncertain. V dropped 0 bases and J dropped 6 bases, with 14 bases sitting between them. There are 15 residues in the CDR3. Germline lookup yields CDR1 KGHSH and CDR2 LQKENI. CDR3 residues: CASSPPGWVSAEAFF. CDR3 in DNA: TGTGCCAGCTCACCACCGGGCTGGGTATCGGCTGAAGCTTTCTTT.